Each of the 5 T cell receptor beta chains below was sequenced from the same sample in a study of read filtering for tumor transcriptome and immune sequencing. From roughly 400 ng of RNA, a library with molecular barcoded alpha/delta and beta/gamma adaptors was made. TCRdb passed the reads through MiXCR, listing each CDR3 protein once. Of 35,000 to 50,000 distinct CDR3 sequences in the sample, approximately 12% are singletons; the top ten hold about 35%. Sequencing was carried out using a population of CD138-negative cells sorted from bone marrow. The source is a donor at least 40 years old with multiple myeloma.

This clonotype has a handful of counts. A read error may explain this, as a much larger clone is one base away. The genes are TRBV6-5 and TRBJ1-5, with D possibly being TRBD1 (5 bases). V lost 7 bases and J lost 7, with 14 bases in between. This CDR3 is built from 13 residues. Germline assignment: CDR1 MNHEY and CDR2 SVGAGI. The CDR3 reads CASTGLAGQPQHF. As DNA, the CDR3 is TGTGCCAGCACGGGACTCGCGGGACAGCCCCAGCATTTT.

To note about this clonotype: A much larger clone is a single base away; this may be a read error. The genes are TRBV12-3 or TRBV12-4 and TRBJ2-3; D ambiguous. The CDR3 runs to 13 residues. Trimming pared 2 bases from V and 5 bases from J, leaving 8 bases between. The CDR3 region has the DNA TGTGCCAGCAGTTTATTACTCCGAGATACGCAGTATTTT. The encoded protein is CASSLLLRDTQYF.

About this clonotype itself: A far larger clone is one base from this, pointing to a likely read error. The genes are TRBV7-2 and TRBJ2-1; the match to TRBD2 covers 8 bases. The CDR3 contains 18 residues. CDR1 is SGHTA, CDR2 FQGNSA, per germline. CDR3 bases: TGTGCCAGCAGCTTAAATCTCTTTGGCGGGGGGAAGATAAATGGGCAGTTCTTC. Protein sequence: CASSLNLFGGGKINGQFF. The full variable domain, completed using reference TRBV7-2 and TRBJ2-1, is GAGVSQSPSNKVTEKGKDVELRCDPISGHTALYWYRQSLGQGLEFLIYFQGNSAPDKSGLPSDRFSAERTGGSVSTLTIQRTQQEDSAVYLCASSLNLFGGGKINGQFFGPGTRLTVL.

Ten or more counts support this clonotype. This chain joins TRBV6-1 and TRBJ1-5; D perhaps matches TRBD1 (6 bases). CDR1 is MNHNS and CDR2 is SASEGT in the germline V gene. Trimming stripped 6 bases from V and 4 bases from J, with 16 bases between. This CDR3 has 15 residues. The CDR3 DNA reads TGTGCCAGCAGACGGGACATCTCGGGGAATCAGCCCCAGCATTTT. It yields the protein CASRRDISGNQPQHF.

This clonotype occurred a few times. This may stem from a read error, because a much larger clone lies one nucleotide away. The CDR3 carries no conserved terminal phenylalanine or tryptophan, so it likely arises from a read error. The gene calls are TRBV20-1 and TRBJ2-1; weak D call: TRBD2 (7 bases). Looked up from germline, CDR1 is DFQATT and CDR2 is SNEGSKA (reference sequence). V lost 3 bases to trimming and J lost 6 bases, with 15 bases between them. The CDR3 totals 14 residues. CDR3 in DNA: TGCAGTGCTAGGGAGGCGGGGGCCATCAATGAGCAGTTCTAC. Amino acid sequence: CSAREAGAINEQFY.